This T cell receptor beta chain was documented in a study of CD8 T cells in Susac syndrome. Random hexamers were used to reverse transcribe the RNA input (about 0.5 to 1 ug). Multiplex PCR with immunoSEQ amplified the TCR beta CDR3 across 54 Vbeta and 13 Jbeta. Each CDR3 protein is one row after TCRdb ran MiXCR on the immunoSEQ multiplex PCR reads. In the table there are some 63,000 distinct CDR3 sequences, roughly 94% of which are singletons. The sample comprised CD8+ T cells from PBMCs. The sequence was collected from a human donor with multiple sclerosis.

The CDR3, as DNA: TGTGCCAGCAGTCAGGGCGATGAGCAGTTCTTC. The encoded protein is CASSQGDEQFF. V usage is TRBV27 and J usage is TRBJ2-1, with TRBD1 as a possible D gene (5 bases). V was trimmed by 5 bases and J by 8 bases, leaving 7 bases between them. Germline loops: CDR1 MNHEY, CDR2 SMNVEV (reference sequence). The length of the CDR3 is 11 residues.